A single sample is the source of the 4 T cell receptor beta chains below, sequenced in a study of blood T cell repertoires in COVID-19. Repertoires were generated with immunoSEQ multiplex PCR, while TCRdb's copy carries only in-frame clones and drops some. The repertoire has 250,000 to 300,000 clones, 88% of them found once; the top ten carry 10% to 13%. Sequenced material: peripheral blood. All receptors come from a woman in her 70s with COVID-19, enrolled during active disease.

The chain recombines TRBV6-5 with TRBJ1-4, with TRBD1 identical over 11 bases. Germline values: CDR1 MNHEY, CDR2 SVGAGI. The CDR3 has 15 amino acids. With V trimmed by 8 bases and J by 7 bases, 9 bases remained unmatched. In DNA, the CDR3 is TGTGCCAGCTCTGAGTGGGGGACAGGGGGTGAAAAACTGTTTTTT. Its translation: CASSEWGTGGEKLFF.

The J gene is TRBJ2-2, the V gene TRBV10-3; D not resolved. Trimming stripped 5 bases from V and 2 bases from J, with 15 bases between. The CDR3 runs 16 residues. CDR1 and CDR2 from the germline V gene are ENHRY and SYGVKD. The CDR3, as DNA: TGTGCCATCAGTTACTTAAGCGTGGCAAACACCGGGGAGCTGTTTTTT. This codes for CAISYLSVANTGELFF.

This sequence joins TRBV2 and TRBJ1-3; D is unclear. The ends were cut back, 8 bases at V and 0 bases at J, with 11 bases in the middle. Germline V gene sequence: CDR1 SNHLY, CDR2 FYNNEI. This CDR3 contains 14 residues. The CDR3 DNA follows: TGTGCCAGCTTGGGCACCAACTCTGGAAACACCATATATTTT. It specifies CASLGTNSGNTIYF. Full variable domain (outside the CDR3, taken from reference TRBV2 and TRBJ1-3): EPEVTQTPSHQVTQMGQEVILRCVPISNHLYFYWYRQILGQKVEFLVSFYNNEISEKSEIFDDQFSVERPDGSNFTLKIRSTKLEDSAMYFCASLGTNSGNTIYFGEGSWLTVV.

This rearrangement joins TRBV19 to TRBJ2-1, with TRBD1 matching 9 bases. The V gene's germline CDR1 is LNHDA and CDR2 SQIVND (reference sequence). The CDR3 is made up of 16 amino acids. With 3 bases clipped from V and 9 bases from J, the junction kept 12 bases outside the gene matches. CDR3 residues: CASSMFLDRGKSEQFF. For the CDR3, the DNA is TGTGCCAGTAGTATGTTTCTGGACAGGGGTAAGAGTGAGCAGTTCTTC.